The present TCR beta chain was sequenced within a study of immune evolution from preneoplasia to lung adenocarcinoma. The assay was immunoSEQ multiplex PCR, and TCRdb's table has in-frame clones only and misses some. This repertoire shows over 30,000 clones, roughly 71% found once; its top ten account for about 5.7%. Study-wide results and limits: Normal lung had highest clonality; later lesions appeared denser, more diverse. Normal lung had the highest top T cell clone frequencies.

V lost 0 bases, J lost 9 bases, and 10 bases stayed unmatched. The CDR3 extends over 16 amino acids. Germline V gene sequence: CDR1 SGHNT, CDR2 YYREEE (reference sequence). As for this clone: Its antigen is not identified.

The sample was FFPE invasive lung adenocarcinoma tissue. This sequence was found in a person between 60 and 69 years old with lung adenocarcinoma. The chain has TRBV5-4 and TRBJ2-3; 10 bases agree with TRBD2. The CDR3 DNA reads TGTGCCAGCAGCTTGGATCCCCTAGCGGGGGCCGCCACGCAGTATTTT. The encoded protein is CASSLDPLAGAATQYF.